A selection of T cell receptor beta chains follows, all from one sample in a study of CD8+CD57+ T cells in acquired aplastic anemia. TCRdb fed the reads into MiXCR, producing one record per CDR3 protein. The sample has fewer than 300,000 distinct CDR3 sequences, 70% to 85% seen once; the top ten hold around 40%. The sequencing input was sorted CD4+, CD8+, or CD8+CD57+ T cells (not recorded which) from PBMCs. These receptors were obtained from a human donor with aplastic anemia. The CDR3 runs from the conserved cysteine through the conserved F or W. Each record gives: clone size, J gene, V gene, D gene, CDR3 length, CDR3 DNA, CDR3 protein. D genes are given only for firm matches. Size is stated for part of the rows, as once, few or many counts, or as a class when the clone is expanded.

- TRBJ2-5 TRBV15 - 14 TGTGCCAGTGGTTTAGGGACGGTCGCCTACACCCAGTACTTC CASGLGTVAYTQYF
- TRBJ2-5 TRBV7-9 - 14 TGTGCCACCAGCATGGACTCCAGCCAAGAGACCCATTACTTC CATSMDSSQETHYF
- TRBJ2-1 TRBV9 - 16 - CASSLSGSEAFFEQFF
- TRBJ2-1 TRBV5-4 - 16 TGTGCCAGCAGCTTTACTAACAGGGTGAGGGACAATGAGCAGTTCTTC CASSFTNRVRDNEQFF
- TRBJ1-2 TRBV3-1 TRBD1 14 TGTGCCAGCAGCCAGGGAGGGACAGTTTATGGCTACACCTTC CASSQGGTVYGYTF
few TRBJ1-1 TRBV29-1 - 15 TGCAGCGTAGAAGGTCAGGAGGTGAGGGACACTGAAGCTTTCTTT CSVEGQEVRDTEAFF
- TRBJ1-1 TRBV2 - 15 TGTGCCAGCAGCGAGTCAGGTAGCAAGCAAGCCCAGCATTTTTTT CASSESGSKQAQHFF
- TRBJ2-3 TRBV13 TRBD2 14 TGTGCCAGCAGCCTATCGGGAGGTCCGCAGACGCTTTATTTT CASSLSGGPQTLYF
- TRBJ1-6 TRBV7-3 - 14 TGTGCCAGCAGCTTAGCGGGGGGTACCGATACCCTGTATTTT CASSLAGGTDTLYF
- TRBJ1-1 TRBV2 - 13 TGTGCCAGCAGGAACAGGGTTTTCACTGAAGCTTTCTTT CASRNRVFTEAFF
- TRBJ2-3 TRBV7-3 - 14 TGTGCCAGCAGCTTAGGCCACGGGACAAAAGCGCCCTATTTT CASSLGHGTKAPYF
- TRBJ1-2 TRBV6-2/TRBV6-3 - 16 TGTGCCAGCAGTCCGTCCCGGGACATGATTAACTATGGCTACACCTTC CASSPSRDMINYGYTF
- TRBJ2-1 TRBV7-2 TRBD2 15 TGTGCCAGCAGCTTATGGGCGGGAGGGCCACCTCAGCAGTTCTTC CASSLWAGGPPQQFF
few TRBJ1-2 TRBV2 - 13 TGTGCCAGCAGTGCGGAGGCCCCCTATGGCTACACCTTC CASSAEAPYGYTF
- TRBJ2-5 TRBV29-1 TRBD2 15 TGCAGCGTTGAATCGCTAGCGGGAGGGAGAGAGACCCAGTACTTC CSVESLAGGRETQYF
- TRBJ2-1 TRBV7-8 TRBD2 16 TGTGCCAGCAGCTCGCAATGGAGCGGGGGGAGCGATGAGCAGTTCTTC CASSSQWSGGSDEQFF
few TRBJ1-6 TRBV7-8 - 15 TGTGCCAGCAGCTTAGAGGGGGGTCCCGATACGCAGTACTACTTT CASSLEGGPDTQYYF
- TRBJ1-3 TRBV5-4 - 15 TGTGCCAGCAGCTTTACTAGGGCAGCTGGAAACACCATATATTTT CASSFTRAAGNTIYF
- TRBJ1-1 TRBV20-1 - 15 TGCAGTGCCCATAATTGGGGACGATCTAACACTGAAGCTTTCTTT CSAHNWGRSNTEAFF
- TRBJ2-3 TRBV9 - 14 TGTGCCAGCGGCGTAGCTGGAAATCTCGAGAAGTACTATTTT CASGVAGNLEKYYF
few TRBJ2-5 TRBV29-1 TRBD2 17 TGCAGCGTTGAAGACCCAACTAGCGGGGGGGCCGGCGAGACCCAGTACTTC CSVEDPTSGGAGETQYF
- TRBJ1-6 TRBV6-2/TRBV6-3 - 14 TGTGCCAGCAGTACCCAGGGGAATAATTCACCCCTCCACTTT CASSTQGNNSPLHF
- TRBJ2-7 TRBV7-8 - 14 TGTGCCAGCAGTTTAGTGGAGGGTAACGACACGCAGTACTTC CASSLVEGNDTQYF
- TRBJ2-5 TRBV5-4 - 12 TGTGCCGGAAGCGTTGCTAGGGAGACCCAGTACTTC CAGSVARETQYF
- TRBJ2-3 TRBV7-9 TRBD2 15 TGTGCCAGCAGCTCTCTTAGCGGGATCGAGGATAAGCAGTATTTT CASSSLSGIEDKQYF
- TRBJ2-7 TRBV24-1 TRBD1 13 TGTGCCACCAGCCGGGACAGGGGCGCCTTTCGGTACTTC CATSRDRGAFRYF
- TRBJ2-1 TRBV7-9 - 12 TGTGCCGGACAGGGGACTAGGGAGACCCAGTTCTTT CAGQGTRETQFF
- TRBJ2-5 TRBV2 - 14 TGTGCCAGCAGCAGAGGCAGCGAGCAAGAGACCGAAGACTTC CASSRGSEQETEDF
- TRBJ2-7 TRBV20-1 TRBD1 15 TGCAGTGCCCCTAAGGGGACAGCCGAGGTTTACGAGCAGTACTTC CSAPKGTAEVYEQYF
- TRBJ1-6 TRBV10-3 - 16 TGTGCCAGCAGTCAATCTAGAACGGAACAAATTTATCCAAACCACTTT CASSQSRTEQIYPNHF
- TRBJ2-3 TRBV7-9 - 14 TGTGCCAGCAGCTTAGCACCCAGGGCCCAGACGTATTATTTT CASSLAPRAQTYYF
- TRBJ1-2 TRBV6-1 - 15 TGTGCCAGCAGTGAAGCGGCCAGGTTTCTCTATGGCTACACCTTC CASSEAARFLYGYTF
- TRBJ1-2 TRBV2 - 14 TGTGCCATCACACGGGACGCCGCTCGGTATGGCTACACCTTC CAITRDAARYGYTF
once TRBJ2-3 TRBV7-2 - 13 TGTGCCAGCAGCGCTAGAGGCACCATGAACACTTATTTT CASSARGTMNTYF
- TRBJ2-3 TRBV5-1 - 13 TGCGCCAGCAGCGACAAGCCCCGGGATGAGCAGTATTTT CASSDKPRDEQYF
once TRBJ1-5 TRBV7-9 - 15 - CASSAVAATQYFEHF
- TRBJ1-2 TRBV14 - 13 TGTGCCAGCAGCCAAGATCTGTGGGATGGCTACACCTTC CASSQDLWDGYTF
- TRBJ2-3 TRBV9 - 14 TGTGCCAGCAGCGTAGATCAGCGAACAGATACGCAGTATTTT CASSVDQRTDTQYF
- TRBJ1-5 TRBV7-9 - 14 TGTGCCAGCAGCTCAAAGGGTAGCAATCAGCTCTTGCATTTT CASSSKGSNQLLHF